The entry that follows covers one TCR beta chain sequence. Authors' analysis steps: Estimation of nucleated cell counts was performed using reference gene primer amplification. Some clones are missing from TCRdb's copy, which holds only in-frame ones; the method was immunoSEQ multiplex PCR. The V and J calls and the clone size are those of that table, but D and trimming were determined from the DNA. Of about 180,000 clones in the sample, 86% were seen once. This sample is part of a study of blood T cell repertoires in COVID-19. Study at large: PBMCs, B-cell-depleted T cells, or T cells were the source of the cDNA or gDNA that made up the material.

Germline assignment: CDR1 SGHVS and CDR2 FNYEAQ. The CDR3 has 15 amino acids. Trimming took 6 bases from V and 0 from J, leaving 13 bases between them. Material: peripheral blood. This clonotype was obtained from a man over 45 with active or convalescent COVID-19. The chain combines TRBV7-6 with TRBJ2-3; weak D call: TRBD2 (5 bases). CDR3 coding DNA: TGTGCCAGCAGGGACTTGACGGATAGCACAGATACGCAGTATTTT. Translation: CASRDLTDSTDTQYF.